Below are 13 T cell receptor beta chains sequenced from a single sample in a study of Graves' ophthalmopathy and Graves' hyperthyroidism. The TCR beta CDR3 regions underwent amplification from RNA transcripts. Second-round multiplex PCR followed a first-round RT-PCR using HTBI primers. One entry per CDR3 protein, called by TCRdb with MiXCR from the multiplex PCR reads. The sample yields about 640,000 distinct CDR3 sequences, approximately 39% seen once. Sequenced sample: peripheral blood. These receptor sequences come from an adult man with Graves' ophthalmopathy.

This clonotype was seen repeatedly, ten times or more. The V call is TRBV19, the J call TRBJ2-2; no clear D. Trimming removed 3 bases at V and 9 bases at J, with 11 bases between. The V gene's germline CDR1 is LNHDA and CDR2 SQIVND (reference sequence). This CDR3 contains 13 residues. CDR3 bases: TGTGCCAGTAGTATCGGCGGCTTCAGGGAGCTGTTTTTT. This gives the protein CASSIGGFRELFF.

As concerns this clonotype: This clone may be a read error of a much larger clone one base away. The CDR3 DNA follows: TGCAGTGCTAGAGATGTCGGGACGAGTGGTACTGAAGCTTTCTTT. Translation: CSARDVGTSGTEAFF. The chain joins TRBV20-1 to TRBJ1-1, with D possibly being TRBD1 (5 bases). Trimming removed 0 bases at V and 5 bases at J, with 16 bases between. The CDR3 spans 15 residues. CDR1 and CDR2 (germline): DFQATT, SNEGSKA (reference sequence).

Regarding this clonotype: This may come from a read error, since a much larger clone is one base off. V gene TRBV20-1 combines with J gene TRBJ2-5, with D possibly being TRBD2 (7 bases). Germline CDR1 and CDR2: DFQATT and SNEGSKA (reference sequence). The CDR3 length is 15 residues. This CDR3 is CSTRVGGRYQETQYF. Written as DNA, the CDR3 is TGCAGTACTAGAGTGGGGGGGCGGTACCAAGAGACCCAGTACTTC.

Remarks on this clonotype: A junction end diverges from the germline sequence, so it may reflect a read error. This chain connects TRBV6-2 or TRBV6-3 to TRBJ1-1; possible D gene TRBD1, 5 bases. In germline, CDR1 is MNHEY, CDR2 SVGEGT. The CDR3 has 12 amino acids. The CDR3 loop reads CAGSLPGTEAFF. In DNA, the CDR3 is TGTGCCGGCAGTTTGCCAGGGACCGAAGCTTTCTTT.

This clonotype was counted at least ten times. Here the CDR3 DNA reads TGTGCCAGCAGTAAGGACCCTCCAGTTCAGCAGTACTTC. Translating it yields CASSKDPPVQQYF. The chain uses TRBV2 and TRBJ2-7; D is uncertain. The CDR3 has 13 residues. Trimming removed 5 bases at V and 8 bases at J, with 16 bases between. Per the germline V gene, CDR1 is SNHLY and CDR2 is FYNNEI.

This clonotype has at least ten counts. V and J are TRBV12-5 and TRBJ1-4; D is unresolved. CDR3 length: 11 amino acids. Germline V gives CDR1 LGHNT, CDR2 FRNRAP. V was pared by 5 bases and J by 12 bases, with 10 bases between. In DNA form, the CDR3 reads TGTGCTAGTGGTGTGACGGACGAACTGTTTTTT. This encodes CASGVTDELFF.

This clonotype was seen repeatedly, ten times or more. Here the CDR3 DNA reads TGTGCCAGCAGGCCGGGGACAGGGAACTATGGCTACACCTTC. It codes for CASRPGTGNYGYTF. The chain recombines TRBV2 with TRBJ1-2; 9 bases agree with TRBD1. Trimming at V came to 6 bases and at J to 2 bases, leaving 4 bases not matched to a gene. This CDR3 comprises 14 residues. Germline V gives CDR1 SNHLY, CDR2 FYNNEI.

Points on this clonotype: A junction boundary mismatches the germline segment, possibly from a read error. This rearrangement joins TRBV4-3 to TRBJ2-2; D assignment may be TRBD1 or TRBD2 (5 bases each). The CDR3 contains 16 residues. The V gene's germline CDR1 is LGHNA and CDR2 YSLEER. CDR3 in DNA: TGCGCCAGCCGCCAAGGCGTGGGACGGTGGACCGGGGAGCTGTTTTTT. Translated, it gives CASRQGVGRWTGELFF.

This chain joins TRBV7-8 and TRBJ2-7; TRBD1 matches 10 bases. The V segment lost 5 bases and the J segment 0 bases; nucleotides outside the gene matches: 7. Germline V CDR1 and CDR2: SGHVS, FQNEAQ. CDR3 length: 16 amino acids. The CDR3 is CASSPGTGDPSYEQYF. CDR3 in DNA: TGTGCCAGCAGCCCCGGGACAGGGGATCCCTCCTACGAGCAGTACTTC.

The chain recombines TRBV20-1 with TRBJ2-7; 8 positions agree with TRBD2. With 3 bases clipped from V and 4 bases from J, the junction kept 14 bases outside the gene matches. The CDR3 is 16 residues long. From germline, CDR1 is DFQATT and CDR2 SNEGSKA (reference sequence). CDR3 bases: TGCAGTGCTAGTAATCCGACCGGGACTAGACGATACGAGCAGTACTTC. Its translation is CSASNPTGTRRYEQYF.

Note on this clonotype: This may arise from a read error, as a much more abundant clone is one base away. This rearrangement joins TRBV20-1 to TRBJ2-5; 12 nucleotides match TRBD2. The junction had 6 bases not matched to a gene; V was cut back by 4 bases and J by 6 bases. The CDR3 consists of 14 residues. Germline V gene sequence: CDR1 DFQATT, CDR2 SNEGSKA (reference sequence). The CDR3 spells CSANLAGGPKTQYF. The CDR3, as DNA: TGCAGTGCTAACCTAGCGGGGGGGCCTAAGACCCAGTACTTC.

J is TRBJ2-3 and V is TRBV5-4, with D tentatively TRBD2 (7 bases). CDR3 length equals 14 residues. Germline loops: CDR1 SGHNT, CDR2 YYREEE (reference sequence). Trimming removed 10 bases from V and 3 bases from J, with 18 bases in between. The CDR3 region has the DNA TGTGCCGCACAGAGGGGGGGCAGTACAGATACGCAGTATTTT. It codes for CAAQRGGSTDTQYF.

This clonotype has just a few counts. The J gene is TRBJ1-5, the V gene TRBV10-3, with a weak D call TRBD1 (5 bases). This CDR3 contains 15 residues. Trimming shortened V by 10 bases and J by 2 bases, and 18 bases separated the two germline ends. Germline V CDR1 and CDR2: ENHRY, SYGVKD. CDR3 sequence: CASKKVAGGNQPQHF. The CDR3 DNA reads as TGTGCCAGCAAGAAGGTGGCGGGGGGCAATCAGCCCCAGCATTTT.